One sample yielded the 7 T cell receptor beta chains listed below, sequenced in a study of vaccination and CD4 T cells after COVID-19. The antigens of these receptors remain unknown. Sequenced with the Oncomine TCR Beta short-read assay was DNA taken from cultured CD4+ T cells. Using its own MiXCR run on the PCR reads, TCRdb lists one record per CDR3 protein. Altogether 15,000 to 20,000 distinct CDR3 sequences are present, 45% to 60% being singletons, with the ten largest covering 6% to 9.5%. This sample's treatment: roughly 11-day PBMC culture with coronavirus spike peptide pools or control peptides (ViraFEST assay). The sequenced sample consisted of CD4+ T cells from blood, cultured in vitro. These receptors were collected from a human donor who had recovered from COVID-19.

The chain links TRBV20-1 to TRBJ1-5; a possible D gene is TRBD1 (5 bases). The V gene's germline CDR1 is DFQATT and CDR2 SNEGSKA (reference sequence). CDR3 length: 15 residues. Trimming stripped 4 bases from V and 5 bases from J, with 18 bases between. In DNA, the CDR3 is TGCAGTGCTACAGGGTCCCAGGGCCTCCATCAGCCCCAGCATTTT. This codes for CSATGSQGLHQPQHF.

This clonotype turned up a few times. This sequence joins TRBV15 and TRBJ2-7, with TRBD2 identical over 9 bases. This CDR3 comprises 16 residues. Germline V gene data show CDR1 as LNHNV and CDR2 as YYDKDF (reference sequence). V lost 5 bases, J lost 5 bases, and 13 bases stayed unmatched. In DNA form, the CDR3 reads TGTGCCACCAGCCGAACGAGGGTAGCGGGAGTGGACGAGCAGTACTTC. Translating gives CATSRTRVAGVDEQYF.

The chain combines TRBV7-3 with TRBJ2-2; D is ambiguous. CDR3 length: 14 residues. The germline gives CDR1 SGHTA, CDR2 FQGTGA. V was clipped by 3 bases and J by 0 bases, with 5 bases between them. The CDR3 coding sequence is TGTGCCAGCAGCTTCCTCGCGAACACCGGGGAGCTGTTTTTT. Amino acids: CASSFLANTGELFF.

This chain uses TRBV6-1 with TRBJ2-2, with 7 bases matching TRBD2. Germline V gene lookup returns CDR1 MNHNS and CDR2 SASEGT. The CDR3 is 15 residues long. V lost 6 bases and J lost 6; bases outside the gene matches: 10. CDR3 sequence reads: CASRMFNLAAGELFF. Written as DNA, the CDR3 is TGTGCCAGCAGGATGTTCAATCTAGCGGCCGGGGAGCTGTTTTTT.

The rearrangement links TRBV20-1 to TRBJ1-6; tentative D call: TRBD1 (5 bases). Deletions cut 0 bases from V and 9 bases from J, with 18 bases between. The CDR3 totals 16 residues. The V gene's germline CDR1 is DFQATT and CDR2 SNEGSKA (reference sequence). CDR3 in DNA: TGCAGTGCTAGAGATATCCGGTTCTTAGGGACTTCACCCCTCCACTTT. This translates into CSARDIRFLGTSPLHF.

This clonotype showed up just a few times. The chain links TRBV15 to TRBJ2-3; 8 nucleotides align to TRBD2. Germline V gives CDR1 LNHNV, CDR2 YYDKDF (reference sequence). The CDR3 totals 15 residues. Germline trimming cut 6 bases from V and 2 bases from J; bases unmatched to any gene: 7. In nucleotides, the CDR3 is TGTGCCACCAGTAGGGGACTAGGTGACACAGATACGCAGTATTTT. Amino acid sequence: CATSRGLGDTDTQYF.

The chain links TRBV19 to TRBJ1-2, with D maybe TRBD1 (5 bases). The germline CDR1 and CDR2 sequences are LNHDA and SQIVND (reference sequence). V was shortened by 7 bases and J by 4 bases, with 10 bases between the two germline ends. This CDR3 contains 12 residues. The CDR3 spells CASTGGTYGYTF. Here the CDR3 DNA reads TGTGCCAGTACCGGGGGGACCTATGGCTACACCTTC.